Shown below are 14 T cell receptor beta chains from a single sample sequenced in a study of CD8+CD57+ T cells in acquired aplastic anemia. It was genomic DNA that served as the template for profiling TCR beta VDJ and CDR3. TCRdb ran MiXCR on the reads and lists one entry per CDR3 protein. Counted here are about 210,000 distinct CDR3 sequences, approximately 57% occurring once; the ten biggest clones make up around 32%. Sequencing was performed on sorted CD4+, CD8+, or CD8+CD57+ T cells (not recorded which) from PBMCs. The receptor set was obtained from a human donor in good health.

The chain has TRBV5-1 and TRBJ1-1; TRBD1 might be the D (6 bases). Germline values: CDR1 SGHRS, CDR2 YFSETQ. V gave up 1 base and J gave up 0 bases, with 16 bases separating them. CDR3 length equals 17 residues. DNA of the CDR3: TGCGCCAGCAGCTTGAACGGGCAGGGGATAATGAACACTGAAGCTTTCTTT. Amino acid sequence: CASSLNGQGIMNTEAFF.

The sample holds many counts of this clonotype. An end of the junction differs from the germline gene, which may be a read error. The rearrangement joins TRBV7-9 to TRBJ2-5; 7 nucleotides match TRBD1. The CDR3 is 15 amino acids. Germline V gene data show CDR1 as SEHNR and CDR2 as FQNEAQ (reference sequence). Here the CDR3 DNA reads TGTGCCAGCAGTTCAGGGGGAGACCCTCAAGAGACCCGGTACTTC. This gives the protein CASSSGGDPQETRYF.

J is TRBJ2-7 and V is TRBV10-3; the D gene is possibly TRBD2 (6 bases). CDR3 length: 13 residues. Germline V gene lookup returns CDR1 ENHRY and CDR2 SYGVKD. The V gene lost 8 bases and the J gene lost 2 bases, with 13 bases spanning the gap. The CDR3 sequence: CAIGRGTPYEQYF. Here the CDR3 DNA reads TGTGCCATCGGGCGGGGCACCCCCTACGAGCAGTACTTC.

This clonotype occurred many times. The chain joins TRBV10-1 to TRBJ2-7; 8 nucleotides match TRBD1. The CDR3 runs to 14 residues. Germline-derived CDR1 and CDR2 are WNHNN and SYGVQD (reference sequence). J lost 6 bases, V lost 3 bases, and 7 bases had no gene match. The CDR3 loop reads CASSDSQGAFEQYF. DNA for the CDR3: TGCGCCAGCAGTGACAGTCAGGGGGCATTCGAGCAGTACTTC.

The sample holds a few counts of this clonotype. J is TRBJ2-7 and V is TRBV29-1; D tentatively fits TRBD1 or TRBD2 (5 bases each). From germline, CDR1 is SQVTM and CDR2 ANQGSEA. V dropped 6 bases and J dropped 3 bases, with 12 bases sitting between them. CDR3 size: 12 residues. CDR3 amino acids: CSVGQSGYEQYF. Written as DNA, the CDR3 is TGCAGCGTGGGGCAAAGCGGCTACGAGCAGTACTTC.

V and J are TRBV29-1 and TRBJ1-2, with 7 bases aligning to TRBD1. Germline CDR1 is SQVTM and CDR2 is ANQGSEA. CDR3 length: 14 amino acids. Trimming cost V 5 bases and J 4 bases; bases outside gene matches: 10. The DNA of the CDR3 is TGCAGCGTTCGACAGGGAAGGACCGGCTATGGCTACACCTTC. Translation: CSVRQGRTGYGYTF. Complete variable domain (other parts from reference TRBV29-1 and TRBJ1-2): SAVISQKPSRDICQRGTSLTIQCQVDSQVTMMFWYRQQPGQSLTLIATANQGSEATYESGFVIDKFPISRPNLTFSTLTVSNMSPEDSSIYLCSVRQGRTGYGYTFGSGTRLTVV.

Regarding this clonotype: Being one base from a much bigger clone, this may be a read error. The V call is TRBV7-9, the J call TRBJ2-5, with D maybe TRBD1 (6 bases). Per germline, CDR1 SEHNR and CDR2 FQNEAQ (reference sequence). The CDR3 runs 13 residues. Trimming took off 4 bases at V and 2 bases at J, with 8 bases between the two ends. The CDR3 DNA sequence: TGTGCCAGCAGCTCGGACAGTCAAGAGACCCAGTACTTC. It codes for CASSSDSQETQYF. The full variable domain, its missing parts supplied by reference TRBV7-9 and TRBJ2-5, is DTGVSQNPRHKITKRGQNVTFRCDPISEHNRLYWYRQTLGQGPEFLTYFQNEAQLEKSRLLSDRFSAERPKGSFSTLEIQRTEQGDSAMYLCASSSDSQETQYFGPGTRLLVL.

This clonotype was seen a handful of times. The chain couples TRBV7-3 to TRBJ1-2, with D perhaps matching TRBD1 (5 bases). The germline V and J ends were trimmed by 5 bases and 8 bases, with 15 bases remaining between them. The length of the CDR3 is 13 residues. Germline V gene sequence: CDR1 SGHTA, CDR2 FQGTGA. CDR3 in amino acids: CASSSQGSEGYTF. The CDR3, as DNA: TGTGCCAGCAGCAGCCAGGGTTCTGAAGGCTACACCTTC.

This clonotype was counted only a few times. The genes are TRBV29-1 and TRBJ1-1; no clear D. Deletions cut 4 bases from V and 4 bases from J, with 10 bases between. The CDR3 totals 12 residues. Per the germline V gene, CDR1 is SQVTM and CDR2 is ANQGSEA. The CDR3 loop is CSVAVSSTEAFF. CDR3 bases: TGCAGCGTTGCCGTCTCGAGCACTGAAGCTTTCTTT.

In its sample, this clonotype was seen many times. The chain is built from TRBV7-3 and TRBJ2-3; 8 bases are a match to TRBD2. Germline V gene data show CDR1 as SGHTA and CDR2 as FQGTGA. This CDR3 is 14 amino acids long. The trim removed 5 bases at V and 3 bases at J, leaving 4 bases unmatched. For the CDR3, the DNA is TGTGCCAGCAGCCCGACGGGGGGGACAGATACGCAGTATTTT. Its translation is CASSPTGGTDTQYF.

This clonotype was counted many times. The rearrangement uses TRBV7-9 and TRBJ2-7, with 7 bases matching TRBD1. The CDR3 length is 15 residues. The V gene end was trimmed by 1 base and the J gene end by 4 bases; junction bases not matched to a gene: 7. Germline CDR1 reads SEHNR; CDR2 reads FQNEAQ (reference sequence). CDR3 DNA: TGTGCCAGCAGCTTAGTCCAGGGGGTCGTATACGAGCAGTACTTC. This codes for CASSLVQGVVYEQYF.

The chain links TRBV2 to TRBJ2-7; a possible D gene is TRBD1 (6 bases). The CDR3 extends over 14 amino acids. Germline assignment: CDR1 SNHLY and CDR2 FYNNEI. Trimming removed 5 bases at V and 2 bases at J, with 13 bases between. In nucleotides, the CDR3 is TGTGCCAGCAGTCAAGGTACAGGGACCTACGAGCAGTACTTC. It is translated as CASSQGTGTYEQYF.

This clonotype was found a few times. CDR3 sequence: CASSVDEQAGVINEQYF. The CDR3, as DNA: TGTGCCAGCAGCGTAGACGAACAAGCGGGAGTAATCAACGAGCAGTACTTC. This chain links TRBV9 with TRBJ2-7; 8 nucleotides agree with TRBD2. Germline-derived CDR1 and CDR2 are SGDLS and YYNGEE. Germline trimming cut 0 bases from V and 5 bases from J; bases unmatched to any gene: 13. The CDR3 is 17 residues long.

The V gene is TRBV20-1, the J gene TRBJ2-5; 7 bases are a match to TRBD2. CDR3 size: 15 residues. V lost 6 bases and J lost 3; bases outside the gene matches: 13. From germline, CDR1 is DFQATT and CDR2 SNEGSKA (reference sequence). For the CDR3, the DNA is TGCAGTGCCCCTGGGGGGGGGGGTAGGAAAGAGACCCAGTACTTC. It codes for CSAPGGGGRKETQYF.